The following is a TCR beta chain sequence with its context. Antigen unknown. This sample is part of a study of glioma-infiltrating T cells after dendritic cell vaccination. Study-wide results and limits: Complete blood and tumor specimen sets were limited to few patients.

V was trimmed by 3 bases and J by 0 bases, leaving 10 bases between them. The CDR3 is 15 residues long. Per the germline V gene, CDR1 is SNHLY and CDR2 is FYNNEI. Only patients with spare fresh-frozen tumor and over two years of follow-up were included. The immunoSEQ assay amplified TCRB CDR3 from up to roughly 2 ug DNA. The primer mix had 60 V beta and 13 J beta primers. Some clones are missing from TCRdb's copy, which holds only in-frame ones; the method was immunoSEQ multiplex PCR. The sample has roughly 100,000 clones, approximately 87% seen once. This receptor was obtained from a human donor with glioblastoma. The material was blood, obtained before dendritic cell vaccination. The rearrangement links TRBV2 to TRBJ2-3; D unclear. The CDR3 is CASSESGASTDTQYF. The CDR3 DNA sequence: TGTGCCAGCAGTGAGTCCGGAGCTAGCACAGATACGCAGTATTTT.